This entry is about one T cell receptor (beta chain). What it binds is not known. The data belong to a study of T-cell memory formation after mild COVID-19. Study summary: TCR clusters were mostly confined to one donor each.

Study-level results: Memory cells collected pre-infection included some clones that later responded, suggesting cross-reactive memory joined. Mainly in CM and EM were contracting CD4+ clones; CD8+ were in EMRA.

TCR alpha and TCR beta cDNA libraries carrying sample barcodes and UMIs were produced by 5'RACE using constant-segment primers. TCRdb recomputed calls from the 5' RACE reads with MiXCR, one row per CDR3 protein. The sample consists of approximately 210,000 distinct CDR3 sequences, about 10% of them appearing once. Germline lookup yields CDR1 MNHNY and CDR2 SVGAGI (reference sequence). The CDR3 consists of 14 residues. J was trimmed by 6 bases and V by 4 bases; bases with no gene match: 4. The sample was PBMCs or a T cell subset sorted from them (not recorded which). The chain joins TRBV6-6 to TRBJ1-4; the match to TRBD1 covers 8 bases. This clonotype was sampled from a man in his late teens or twenties who had mild COVID-19 (a few samples of this study predate the infection). Cell type and time point are not known. CDR3 protein: CASSWRQGYEKLFF. Written as DNA, the CDR3 is TGTGCCAGCAGTTGGAGACAGGGGTATGAAAAACTGTTTTTT.